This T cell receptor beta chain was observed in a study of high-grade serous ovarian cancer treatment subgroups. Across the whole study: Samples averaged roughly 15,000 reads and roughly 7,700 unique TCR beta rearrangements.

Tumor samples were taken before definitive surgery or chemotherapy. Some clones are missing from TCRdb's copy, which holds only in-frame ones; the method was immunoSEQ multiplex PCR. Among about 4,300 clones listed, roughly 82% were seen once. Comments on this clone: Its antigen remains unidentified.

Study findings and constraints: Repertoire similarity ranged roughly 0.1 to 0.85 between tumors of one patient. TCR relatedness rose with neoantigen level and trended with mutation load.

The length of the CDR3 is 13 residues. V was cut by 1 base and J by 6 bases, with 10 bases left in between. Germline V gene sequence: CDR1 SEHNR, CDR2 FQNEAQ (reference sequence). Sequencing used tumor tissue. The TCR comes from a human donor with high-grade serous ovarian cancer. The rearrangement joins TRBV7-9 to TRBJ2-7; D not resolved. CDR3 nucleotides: TGTGCCAGCAGCTTAGGCCCCGGGTCCGAGCAGTACTTC. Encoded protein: CASSLGPGSEQYF. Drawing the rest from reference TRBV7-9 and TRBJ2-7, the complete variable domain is DTGVSQNPRHKITKRGQNVTFRCDPISEHNRLYWYRQTLGQGPEFLTYFQNEAQLEKSRLLSDRFSAERPKGSFSTLEIQRTEQGDSAMYLCASSLGPGSEQYFGPGTRLTVT.